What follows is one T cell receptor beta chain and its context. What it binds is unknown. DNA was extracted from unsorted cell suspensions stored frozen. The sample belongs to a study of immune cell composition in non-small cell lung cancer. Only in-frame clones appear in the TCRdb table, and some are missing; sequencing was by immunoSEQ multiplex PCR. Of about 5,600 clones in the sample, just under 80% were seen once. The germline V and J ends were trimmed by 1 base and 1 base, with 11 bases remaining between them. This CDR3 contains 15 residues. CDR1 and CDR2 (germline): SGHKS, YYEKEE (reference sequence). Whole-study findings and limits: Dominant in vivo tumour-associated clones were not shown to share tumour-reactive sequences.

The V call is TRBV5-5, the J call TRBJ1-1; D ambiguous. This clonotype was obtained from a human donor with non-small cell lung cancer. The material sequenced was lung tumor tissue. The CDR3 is CASSLSWEGNTEAFF. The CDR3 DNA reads TGTGCCAGCAGCTTGTCTTGGGAGGGGAACACTGAAGCTTTCTTT.